This T cell receptor (beta chain) was retrieved from a study of CD8+ T cells in alopecia areata. Whole-study results and caveats: Whether baseline CD8+ expansion is linked to response remains uncertain, given a single nonresponder. The study found TCR sharing across patients less clear than in mice, possibly for HLA reasons.

Stated treatment: oral pan-JAK inhibitor, 5-10 mg twice daily. A note on this clone: Its antigen is currently unknown.

The sequencing template was cDNA reverse transcribed from extracted RNA. Here immunoSEQ multiplex PCR was the method, and the copy in TCRdb shows in-frame clones only, minus some. The data hold 200,000 or so clones, with less than 45% observed a single time. The CDR3 has 16 residues. Germline-derived CDR1 and CDR2 are SGHNT and YYREEE (reference sequence). The V and J ends lost 4 bases and 5 bases, in that order; junction bases with no gene match: 10. The sample was CD4+ T cells sorted from blood, taken at approximately week 37, from a patient treated with tofacitinib. This chain links TRBV5-4 with TRBJ2-2; 8 nucleotides line up with TRBD2. The clonotype was recovered from a human donor with alopecia areata. CDR3 region: CASSPAAGDGTGELFF. DNA for the CDR3: TGTGCCAGCAGCCCTGCAGCGGGAGACGGTACCGGGGAGCTGTTTTTT.